The 20 T cell receptor beta chains in this list originate from one sample, sequenced in a study of blood T cell repertoires in COVID-19. The method was immunoSEQ multiplex PCR; TCRdb's version includes in-frame clones alone and lacks a portion of them. The table has about 670,000 clones, around 89% seen once. Sequencing input: peripheral blood. The receptor set was obtained from a young woman with acute or convalescent COVID-19.

The V gene is TRBV13, the J gene TRBJ2-1, with 11 nucleotides matching TRBD2. CDR3 length: 16 residues. The germline V gene has CDR1 PRHDT and CDR2 FYEKMQ (reference sequence). V lost 5 bases and J lost 4; bases outside the gene matches: 7. Here the CDR3 reads CASSVTSGGIYNEQFF. As DNA, the CDR3 is TGTGCCAGCAGCGTCACTAGCGGGGGAATTTACAATGAGCAGTTCTTC.

V is TRBV7-2 and J is TRBJ2-7, with 7 bases aligning to TRBD1. With 7 bases clipped from V and 9 bases from J, the junction kept 15 bases outside the gene matches. The germline CDR1 and CDR2 sequences are SGHTA and FQGNSA. The CDR3 has 14 amino acids. The CDR3 sequence: CASKRDRHSRGQYF. CDR3 DNA: TGTGCCAGCAAACGGGACAGACATTCACGTGGGCAGTACTTC.

CDR3 sequence (DNA): TGTGCCAGCAGCAAGGGGGGGACCCCGCGAGGCAACTATGGCTACACCTTC. It translates to CASSKGGTPRGNYGYTF. J is TRBJ1-2 and V is TRBV21-1. TRBV21-1 is tagged as a pseudogene. CDR3 length: 17 amino acids.

This chain uses TRBV5-1 with TRBJ1-3; TRBD1 agrees at 7 bases. V gave up 0 bases and J gave up 4 bases; unmatched junction bases: 7. The CDR3 loop spans 16 amino acids. CDR1 is SGHRS, CDR2 YFSETQ, per germline. The CDR3 here is CASSLGGQGVGNTIYF. The CDR3 nucleotides are TGCGCCAGCAGCTTGGGCGGCCAGGGGGTAGGAAACACCATATATTTT.

In its sample, this clone was seen once. The chain employs TRBV24-1 and TRBJ1-2, with TRBD1 matching over 9 bases. The CDR3 is 14 residues long. Germline CDR1 is KGHDR and CDR2 is SFDVKD. Trimming took 3 bases from V and 4 from J; bases not matched to a gene: 2. This CDR3 reads CATSDGDRVYGYTF. CDR3 sequence (DNA): TGTGCCACCAGTGATGGGGACAGGGTCTATGGCTACACCTTC.

The V gene is TRBV4-2, the J gene TRBJ2-7; TRBD1 aligns across 10 bases. Per germline, CDR1 LGHNA and CDR2 YNFKEQ. The V gene end was trimmed by 4 bases and the J gene end by 3 bases; junction bases not matched to a gene: 6. The CDR3 totals 15 residues. CDR3 bases: TGTGCCAGCAGCCTAACCCGGGACAGGGGCTACGAGCAGTACTTC. Its protein is CASSLTRDRGYEQYF.

This sequence joins TRBV7-8 and TRBJ2-1, with 7 bases matching TRBD2. This CDR3 contains 14 residues. Germline values: CDR1 SGHVS, CDR2 FQNEAQ. V lost 8 bases and J lost 4; bases outside the gene matches: 8. CDR3 protein: CASEPGLTYNEQFF. The CDR3 DNA reads TGTGCCAGCGAACCGGGACTAACTTACAATGAGCAGTTCTTC.

This chain uses TRBV30 with TRBJ2-5; 10 bases are a match to TRBD2. The CDR3 loop spans 13 amino acids. Germline trimming cut 8 bases from V and 7 bases from J; bases unmatched to any gene: 10. Germline V gives CDR1 GTSNPN, CDR2 SVGIG (reference sequence). The CDR3 region has the DNA TGTGCCCGTAAAGCGGGGGGGCCCGGGACCCAGTACTTC. It specifies CARKAGGPGTQYF. The full variable domain, completed using reference TRBV30 and TRBJ2-5, is SQTIHQWPATLVQPVGSPLSLECTVEGTSNPNLYWYRQAAGRGLQLLFYSVGIGQISSEVPQNLSASRPQDRQFILSSKKLLLSDSGFYLCARKAGGPGTQYFGPGTRLLVL.

The chain links TRBV6-1 to TRBJ1-2; maybe TRBD1 (5 bases). The CDR3 length is 13 residues. Between the trimmed V and J ends, which lost 2 bases and 7 bases, there was a span of 11 bases. CDR1 MNHNS and CDR2 SASEGT come from the germline V gene. CDR3 nucleotides: TGTGCCAGCAGTGAAAGGGGCATCGTTGGCTACACCTTC. Translating gives CASSERGIVGYTF.

The CDR3 nucleotides are TGTGCCAGCAGCTTTCCCTCCGACAGGGCAAGGGCCCAGTACTTC. It codes for CASSFPSDRARAQYF. This rearrangement joins TRBV5-4 to TRBJ2-5; TRBD1 matches at 7 bases. With 2 bases clipped from V and 9 bases from J, the junction kept 13 bases outside the gene matches. CDR1 SGHNT and CDR2 YYREEE come from the germline V gene (reference sequence). The CDR3 covers 15 residues.

CDR3 in amino acids: CASSLPGGTEAFF. In nucleotides, the CDR3 is TGTGCCAGCAGCCTACCCGGTGGCACTGAAGCTTTCTTT. The chain employs TRBV7-2 and TRBJ1-1; no definite D call. The CDR3 is 13 amino acids. With 5 bases removed from V and 4 bases from J, the gap between germline ends came to 11 bases. CDR1 and CDR2 from the germline V gene are SGHTA and FQGNSA.

The J gene is TRBJ2-7, the V gene TRBV19, with 7 positions matching TRBD1. The V gene end was trimmed by 10 bases and the J gene end by 2 bases; junction bases not matched to a gene: 14. Germline values: CDR1 LNHDA, CDR2 SQIVND (reference sequence). CDR3 size: 15 residues. DNA of the CDR3: TGTGCCACCTCCCAGTCGGGGACAGACGCCTACGAGCAGTACTTC. Translating gives CATSQSGTDAYEQYF.

Details on this clone: The sample carries other DNA sequences with the same CDR3. The rearrangement uses TRBV3-1 (or the pseudogene TRBV3-2) and TRBJ2-1, with no clear D. Deletions cut 1 base from V and 10 bases from J, with 5 bases between. The CDR3 covers 11 residues. Germline V gene data show CDR1 as LGHDT and CDR2 as YNNKEL (reference sequence). The CDR3 reads CASSQAGEQFF. The CDR3 bases are TGTGCCAGCAGCCAAGCAGGAGAGCAGTTCTTC.

This clone was observed a single time. This chain joins TRBV21-1 and TRBJ1-6; the D call of TRBD1 is as the table states it, not checked on the DNA. TRBV21-1 constitutes a pseudogene. The CDR3 length is 16 residues. The CDR3 is CASRLVSGQGNSPLHF. The CDR3 bases are TGTGCCAGCAGATTAGTTTCGGGACAGGGAAATTCACCCCTCCACTTT.

This clone appeared once. The chain uses TRBV6-5 and TRBJ2-1, with D perhaps matching TRBD2 (6 bases). CDR3 length: 14 amino acids. Trimming removed 2 bases at V and 3 bases at J, with 8 bases between. Looked up from germline, CDR1 is MNHEY and CDR2 is SVGAGI. This CDR3 reads CASSYGSGYNEQFF. In nucleotides, the CDR3 is TGTGCCAGCAGTTACGGTAGCGGCTACAATGAGCAGTTCTTC.

This clone was detected only a few times. V gene TRBV7-2 combines with J gene TRBJ2-3; no clear D. V was pared by 5 bases and J by 0 bases, with 3 bases between. Germline V gives CDR1 SGHTA, CDR2 FQGNSA. This CDR3 is built from 12 residues. CDR3 region: CASSLSTDTQYF. CDR3 nucleotide sequence: TGTGCCAGCAGCCTGAGCACAGATACGCAGTATTTT.

J is TRBJ2-1 and V is TRBV7-2; TRBD2 might be the D (5 bases). This CDR3 comprises 14 residues. Looked up from germline, CDR1 is SGHTA and CDR2 is FQGNSA. V dropped 3 bases and J dropped 2 bases, with 8 bases sitting between them. Written as DNA, the CDR3 is TGTGCCAGCAGCTTTATCGGGGCCTACAATGAGCAGTTCTTC. This codes for CASSFIGAYNEQFF.

CDR3 coding DNA: TGTGCCAGCAGTCCGGACACCGCCTACGAGCAGTACTTC. It codes for CASSPDTAYEQYF. This rearrangement joins TRBV12-3 or TRBV12-4 to TRBJ2-7, with D perhaps matching TRBD1 (5 bases). The CDR3 consists of 13 residues. Deletions cut 5 bases from V and 2 bases from J, with 10 bases between.

This clone was counted a single time. The chain has TRBV12-3 or TRBV12-4 and TRBJ2-1; D may be TRBD2 (5 bases). The V gene lost 8 bases and the J gene lost 0 bases, with 5 bases spanning the gap. There are 12 residues in the CDR3. CDR3 residues: CASRDSYNEQFF. As DNA, the CDR3 is TGTGCCAGCCGGGACTCCTACAATGAGCAGTTCTTC.

This sequence joins TRBV29-1 and TRBJ2-7; unclear D gene. V dropped 7 bases and J dropped 0 bases, with 13 bases sitting between them. The CDR3 extends over 13 amino acids. CDR1 is SQVTM, CDR2 ANQGSEA, per germline. The CDR3 bases are TGCAGCGCGTGGAGTTCGAGCTCCTACGAGCAGTACTTC. Amino acids: CSAWSSSSYEQYF.